One sample yielded the 15 T cell receptor beta chains listed below, sequenced in a study of T cell responses to AZD1222 COVID-19 vaccine. Sequenced by immunoSEQ multiplex PCR; TCRdb stores in-frame clones only, minus some. Of 130,000 or so clones detected, about 90% appear once; the ten largest clones hold approximately 1.5%. This material consisted of peripheral blood, taken on day 0 of AZD1222 vaccination. The receptors stem from an adult in good health.

The J gene is TRBJ1-2, the V gene TRBV6-6, with D perhaps matching TRBD1 (5 bases). CDR3 length equals 13 residues. Germline V lookup: CDR1 MNHNY, CDR2 SVGAGI (reference sequence). V lost 5 bases to trimming and J lost 4 bases, with 11 bases between them. CDR3 DNA: TGTGCCAGCAGTCCTGGAGGGGTCTATGGCTACACCTTC. Translated: CASSPGGVYGYTF.

V usage is TRBV6-1 and J usage is TRBJ2-7; tentative D call: TRBD1 (7 bases). The germline V and J ends were trimmed by 2 bases and 0 bases, with 17 bases remaining between them. The CDR3 runs 17 residues. CDR1 and CDR2 from the germline V gene are MNHNS and SASEGT. This chain's CDR3 is CASSERTGGTVSYEQYF. For the CDR3, the DNA is TGTGCCAGCAGTGAAAGGACGGGCGGGACAGTCTCCTACGAGCAGTACTTC.

This clone has a handful of counts. The chain combines TRBV5-1 with TRBJ1-1; 7 positions agree with TRBD1. The CDR3 covers 13 residues. The germline V gene has CDR1 SGHRS and CDR2 YFSETQ. Trimming at V came to 7 bases and at J to 4 bases, leaving 7 bases not matched to a gene. The DNA of the CDR3 is TGCGCCAGCTGGGACAGCGGTGGCACTGAAGCTTTCTTT. Protein: CASWDSGGTEAFF.

This clone was observed once. The CDR3 region is CASSLRPLGGEVRPYSPLHF. CDR3 nucleotides: TGTGCCAGCAGTTTACGTCCCCTAGGGGGCGAAGTTCGACCGTATTCACCCCTCCACTTT. The V and J genes are TRBV27 and TRBJ1-6, with 7 positions matching TRBD1. V was pared by 2 bases and J by 8 bases, with 21 bases of the junction left unmatched. This CDR3 is 20 amino acids long. Germline V gene sequence: CDR1 MNHEY, CDR2 SMNVEV (reference sequence).

J is TRBJ2-3 and V is TRBV7-9, with D perhaps TRBD2 (5 bases). Deletions cut 5 bases from V and 2 bases from J, with 8 bases between. Germline V gene data show CDR1 as SEHNR and CDR2 as FQNEAQ (reference sequence). CDR3 length equals 13 residues. The CDR3 coding sequence is TGTGCCAGCAGCCCGGACTTCACAGATACGCAGTATTTT. This sequence encodes CASSPDFTDTQYF.

This clone occurred once. The chain uses TRBV5-1 and TRBJ2-1; 11 bases are a match to TRBD2. V was pared by 3 bases and J by 4 bases, with 15 bases of the junction left unmatched. This CDR3 is built from 19 residues. Germline loops: CDR1 SGHRS, CDR2 YFSETQ. CDR3 in DNA: TGCGCCAGCAGCTCCCTGGGCCTAGCGGGAGGAAGGGCTTACAATGAGCAGTTCTTC. Encoded protein: CASSSLGLAGGRAYNEQFF.

V and J are TRBV18 and TRBJ1-5; no clear D. Germline V gene sequence: CDR1 KGHSH, CDR2 LQKENI. Trimming removed 4 bases at V and 3 bases at J, with 10 bases between. The CDR3 contains 14 residues. Written as DNA, the CDR3 is TGTGCCAGCTCACTTTTCGGGGACAATCAGCCCCAGCATTTT. It translates to CASSLFGDNQPQHF.

The V gene is TRBV11-2, the J gene TRBJ1-2; 7 positions agree with TRBD1. Germline V gene sequence: CDR1 SGHAT, CDR2 FQNNGV. V was pared by 4 bases and J by 8 bases, with 4 bases of the junction left unmatched. The CDR3 covers 12 residues. CDR3 region: CASSWDSHGYTF. The CDR3 nucleotides are TGTGCCAGCAGCTGGGACAGTCACGGCTACACCTTC. The variable domain in full, completed from reference TRBV11-2 and TRBJ1-2, reads EAGVAQSPRYKIIEKRQSVAFWCNPISGHATLYWYQQILGQGPKLLIQFQNNGVVDDSQLPKDRFSAERLKGVDSTLKIQPAKLEDSAVYLCASSWDSHGYTFGSGTRLTVV.

The V and J genes are TRBV7-9 and TRBJ2-4, with 7 bases matching TRBD1. V dropped 5 bases and J dropped 2; count of bases not matched to a gene: 6. This CDR3 spans 15 amino acids. CDR1 and CDR2 (germline): SEHNR, FQNEAQ (reference sequence). The CDR3 region is CASSPRGSPKNIQYF. CDR3 nucleotides: TGTGCCAGCAGCCCCAGGGGGAGCCCCAAAAACATTCAGTACTTC.

The chain joins TRBV19 to TRBJ1-5; TRBD1 might be the D (6 bases). Germline CDR1 LNHDA, CDR2 SQIVND (reference sequence). Trimming shortened V by 5 bases and J by 2 bases, and 16 bases separated the two germline ends. CDR3 length: 16 amino acids. The CDR3 loop is CASSVLGQRGNQPQHF. The CDR3 DNA reads as TGTGCCAGTAGTGTTCTCGGACAGAGGGGCAATCAGCCCCAGCATTTT.

J is TRBJ2-5 and V is TRBV6-5; no definite D call. Looked up from germline, CDR1 is MNHEY and CDR2 is SVGAGI. Trimming took off 6 bases at V and 4 bases at J, with 12 bases between the two ends. The CDR3 length is 13 residues. The DNA for the CDR3 is TGTGCCAGCAGGTCCCTATCTCGAGAGACCCAGTACTTC. It codes for CASRSLSRETQYF.

This chain joins TRBV27 and TRBJ2-1; D is undetermined. V gave up 7 bases and J gave up 3 bases, with 13 bases separating them. CDR3 length equals 14 residues. The germline CDR1 and CDR2 sequences are MNHEY and SMNVEV (reference sequence). The CDR3 sequence: CASTSARDYNEQFF. Here the CDR3 DNA reads TGTGCCAGCACTTCGGCCAGAGACTACAATGAGCAGTTCTTC.

The CDR3 sequence is CASSAGTSGGYQETQYF. The DNA for the CDR3 is TGTGCCAGCTCGGCCGGGACTAGCGGCGGGTACCAAGAGACCCAGTACTTC. The chain is built from TRBV18 and TRBJ2-5, with TRBD2 identical over 11 bases. Germline lookup yields CDR1 KGHSH and CDR2 LQKENI. The CDR3 is made up of 17 amino acids. J was trimmed by 0 bases and V by 6 bases; bases with no gene match: 9.

V usage is TRBV7-3 and J usage is TRBJ1-1, with unresolved D. The CDR3 extends over 13 amino acids. With 6 bases removed from V and 1 base from J, the gap between germline ends came to 9 bases. CDR1 is SGHTA and CDR2 is FQGTGA in the germline V gene. This CDR3 is CASSRQPNTEAFF. The CDR3 DNA sequence: TGTGCCAGCAGTCGACAACCGAACACTGAAGCTTTCTTT.

The V gene is TRBV19, the J gene TRBJ2-3, with 8 bases that match TRBD2. The CDR3 is made up of 14 amino acids. Germline assignment: CDR1 LNHDA and CDR2 SQIVND (reference sequence). V was pared by 3 bases and J by 5 bases, with 4 bases of the junction left unmatched. CDR3 residues: CASSISGGIDTQYF. CDR3 DNA: TGTGCCAGTAGTATCAGCGGGGGCATAGATACGCAGTATTTT.